This T cell receptor beta chain came from a study of CD8+CD57+ T cells in acquired aplastic anemia (dated by TCRdb to 2017 to 2018). As for the study more broadly: A mean of approximately 3 ug of DNA, ranging from roughly 0.2 to 27.4 ug, was extracted from sorted CD4+ and CD8+ cells. Healthy donor samples averaged roughly 9.8 million reads for CD4+ and roughly 11 million for CD8+ cells.

In its sample, this clonotype was seen many times. Its cognate antigen has yet to be identified. No qualities accompany the bases; no much larger clone lies one base away. In this study, sorted CD4+ and CD8+ T cells from the blood of healthy subjects and of severe aplastic anemia patients had their TCR repertoires deep-sequenced. Ficoll-Paque density gradient centrifugation was used to isolate peripheral blood mononuclear cells. Before DNA was extracted, CD4+ and CD8+ T cells were sorted using either FACS or magnetic beads. Genomic DNA served as template for TCR beta VDJ combination and CDR3 sequence profiling. An Illumina HiSeq 2000 was the platform used for TCR repertoire sequencing. Regarding the original processing steps: Repertoire assessment relied on Simpson's diversity index, CDR3 size and DJ length profiles, and TRBV/TRBJ rearrangement plots. Whichever DNA sequence was most abundant in the deep sequencing data was defined as the immunodominant clone. CDR3 amino acid sequences were screened for sharing across subjects and were compared with published repertoires and the VDJdb database. TCRdb reran the public reads through fastp at Q25 and MiXCR, keeping productive beta chains. Rows are unified per CDR3 protein, each entry keeping the most common DNA and genes. It is TCRdb's table, rather than the study itself, that gives the V and J calls and clone size. The sample table shows about 110,000 distinct CDR3 sequences, and approximately 49% are seen once. Roughly 34% of the sample belongs to the ten largest clones.

The investigation overall reported the following: No significant difference in CD8+ Simpson's diversity was found between patients and healthy controls (P=0.060). Roughly 30 CD8+ CDR3 sequences were found to be shared between patients and controls, but these sequences appeared to be highly expressed in patients and within the immunodominant clones of the patients.

The germline V gene sets CDR1 to MNHEY and CDR2 to SVGAGI. The CDR3 runs 16 residues from the cysteine to the phenylalanine. Just the 48-base CDR3 DNA is kept, in frame starting at base 1. Trimming takes 0 bases from V and 4 bases from J, and the germline ends sit 15 bases apart. The receptor chain draws on TRBV6-5 and TRBJ1-2; TRBD1 might be the D gene, on 5 matching bases. Material: sorted CD4+, CD8+, or CD8+CD57+ T cells (not recorded which) from PBMCs. This sequence was found in a human donor in good health, serving as a control. The encoded CDR3 is CASSYSIWGKGYGYTF. In nucleotides, the sequence is TGTGCCAGCAGTTACTCGATATGGGGGAAGGGCTATGGCTACACCTTC.